Below are 19 T cell receptor beta chains sequenced from a single sample in a study of blood T cells in healthy people across ages. Using a J-beta primer mix together with a sample-barcoded 5' primer, a second PCR was run for about 6 to 12 cycles. In TCRdb, the 5' RACE reads were re-called with MiXCR into one record per CDR3 protein. The data show fewer than 2 million distinct CDR3 sequences, roughly two fifths seen once. Sequencing input: blood. The receptors shown here come from a human donor in good health.

This clonotype was counted a few times. This chain uses TRBV27 with TRBJ1-1, with no clear D. The CDR3 has 11 amino acids. Germline V gene lookup returns CDR1 MNHEY and CDR2 SMNVEV (reference sequence). Trimming removed 4 bases from V and 10 bases from J, with 10 bases in between. CDR3 protein: CASSSSPAAFF. Here the CDR3 DNA reads TGTGCCAGCAGTTCCTCCCCCGCAGCTTTCTTT.

This clonotype has a handful of counts. The V call is TRBV6-2 or TRBV6-3, the J call TRBJ1-5, with unresolved D. The CDR3 is 14 amino acids. Germline values: CDR1 MNHEY, CDR2 SVGEGT. V was shortened by 5 bases and J by 7 bases, with 15 bases between the two germline ends. The CDR3 sequence is CASSRTDFLQPQHF. The CDR3 DNA follows: TGTGCCAGCAGTCGTACGGACTTTTTGCAGCCCCAGCATTTT.

The CDR3 spells CATSDGSGTTYGYTF. The DNA of the CDR3 is TGTGCCACCAGTGATGGCTCCGGGACAACCTATGGCTACACCTTC. The chain uses TRBV24-1 and TRBJ1-2; possibly TRBD1 for D (6 bases). Germline V CDR1 and CDR2: KGHDR, SFDVKD. The CDR3 loop spans 15 amino acids. V lost 3 bases and J 4 bases, leaving 14 bases between the germline ends.

This clonotype was observed many times. The chain has TRBV4-3 and TRBJ2-1; D gene ambiguous. The CDR3 contains 15 residues. Germline lookup yields CDR1 LGHNA and CDR2 YSLEER. The V gene lost 2 bases and the J gene lost 0 bases, with 8 bases spanning the gap. The CDR3 bases are TGCGCCAGCAGCCAACAGTTGAGCTCCTACAATGAGCAGTTCTTC. Encoded protein: CASSQQLSSYNEQFF.

J is TRBJ1-1 and V is TRBV29-1; unclear D gene. V was pared by 7 bases and J by 1 base, with 13 bases between. In germline, CDR1 is SQVTM, CDR2 ANQGSEA. The CDR3 spans 13 residues. CDR3 loop: CSAALTENTEAFF. The DNA of the CDR3 is TGCAGCGCCGCACTCACAGAGAACACTGAAGCTTTCTTT.

This clonotype appeared many times. The rearrangement uses TRBV12-3 or TRBV12-4 and TRBJ2-6; tentative D call: TRBD1 (6 bases). V dropped 8 bases and J dropped 4 bases, with 12 bases sitting between them. This CDR3 spans 14 amino acids. CDR3 residues: CASSQGPGANVLTF. CDR3 nucleotides: TGTGCCAGCTCCCAGGGGCCAGGGGCCAACGTCCTGACTTTC.

The V and J genes are TRBV28 and TRBJ2-1; 10 nucleotides align to TRBD1. The V and J ends lost 6 bases and 4 bases, in that order; junction bases with no gene match: 12. This CDR3 is built from 17 residues. Germline V CDR1 and CDR2: MDHEN, SYDVKM. CDR3 sequence (DNA): TGTGCCAGCAGCCGTCCGACAGGGGGCCCTTTTTACAATGAGCAGTTCTTC. Encoded protein: CASSRPTGGPFYNEQFF. Combining the CDR3 with reference TRBV28 and TRBJ2-1 gives the whole variable domain DVKVTQSSRYLVKRTGEKVFLECVQDMDHENMFWYRQDPGLGLRLIYFSYDVKMKEKGDIPEGYSVSREKKERFSLILESASTNQTSMYLCASSRPTGGPFYNEQFFGPGTRLTVL.

Note on this clonotype: This may come from a read error, since a much larger clone is one base off. This rearrangement joins TRBV7-9 to TRBJ2-5; 9 positions agree with TRBD2. The DNA end lines up better with TRBJ2-7; the J call may be wrong. This CDR3 spans 14 amino acids. Germline CDR1 reads SEHNR; CDR2 reads FQNEAQ (reference sequence). CDR3 sequence: CVSSLPGLAHEQYF. The CDR3 DNA reads TGTGTCAGCAGCCTACCGGGACTAGCCCACGAGCAGTACTTC.

This clonotype was counted many times. The junction shows a germline mismatch at one end, possibly a read error. The V gene is TRBV5-1, the J gene TRBJ2-7; D may be TRBD2 (5 bases). Germline V gene lookup returns CDR1 SGHRS and CDR2 YFSETQ. This CDR3 spans 14 amino acids. The CDR3 spells CASSLAGDSYEQYF. The CDR3 DNA reads TGTGCCAGCAGCTTAGCCGGGGATTCCTACGAGCAGTACTTC.

The table lists this clonotype with a few counts. V gene TRBV4-3 combines with J gene TRBJ1-2; maybe TRBD1 (5 bases). Trimming took off 0 bases at V and 8 bases at J, with 13 bases between the two ends. The germline CDR1 and CDR2 sequences are LGHNA and YSLEER. The CDR3 has 14 residues. This CDR3 reads CASSQEIRQSGYTF. Written as DNA, the CDR3 is TGCGCCAGCAGCCAAGAAATACGACAGTCGGGCTACACCTTC.

This clonotype was recorded a few times. Given a much more abundant clone one base away, this may be a read error. This chain joins TRBV7-2 and TRBJ2-6; the match to TRBD1 covers 7 bases. CDR1 is SGHTA, CDR2 FQGNSA, per germline. The CDR3 sequence is 16 residues long. DNA for the CDR3: TGTGCCAGCAGCCCTCGACAGGGCTCTGGGGCCAACGTCCGGACTTTC. It encodes CASSPRQGSGANVRTF. Drawing the rest from reference TRBV7-2 and TRBJ2-6, the complete variable domain is GAGVSQSPSNKVTEKGKDVELRCDPISGHTALYWYRQSLGQGLEFLIYFQGNSAPDKSGLPSDRFSAERTGGSVSTLTIQRTQQEDSAVYLCASSPRQGSGANVRTFGAGSRLTVL.

The chain has TRBV18 and TRBJ2-5, with D possibly TRBD2 on 5 matching bases. The CDR3 has 12 residues. The V end was cut by 1 base, the J end by 9 bases, with 9 bases between. Germline V lookup: CDR1 KGHSH, CDR2 LQKENI. The CDR3 nucleotides are TGTGCCAGCTCACCACGGACGAGGGCCCAGTACTTC. It encodes CASSPRTRAQYF.

The chain couples TRBV20-1 to TRBJ2-5; D unclear. Germline V gene data show CDR1 as DFQATT and CDR2 as SNEGSKA (reference sequence). Trimming stripped 5 bases from V and 1 base from J, with 23 bases between. This CDR3 is built from 17 residues. The CDR3 reads CSALQYTPILGQETQYF. The CDR3 coding sequence is TGCAGTGCTTTACAGTATACCCCCATATTGGGCCAAGAGACCCAGTACTTC.

The genes are TRBV7-9 and TRBJ2-4; tentative D call: TRBD1 (7 bases). TRBJ2-5 explains the end of the DNA better; the J call may be wrong. The CDR3 runs to 16 residues. CDR1 is SEHNR, CDR2 FQNEAQ, per germline (reference sequence). The CDR3 nucleotides read TGTGCCAGCAGCACTAGCCTCCGGGACAGAAAAGAGACCCAGTACTTC. Protein product: CASSTSLRDRKETQYF.

The CDR3 nucleotides are TGTGCCAGCAGTGGAAGTTCTGAAGCTTTCTTT. It specifies CASSGSSEAFF. This sequence joins TRBV2 and TRBJ1-1; D not resolved. V shed 4 bases and J shed 6 bases, with 6 bases lying between them. The germline V gene has CDR1 SNHLY and CDR2 FYNNEI. The CDR3 has 11 residues. Full variable domain (outside the CDR3, taken from reference TRBV2 and TRBJ1-1): EPEVTQTPSHQVTQMGQEVILRCVPISNHLYFYWYRQILGQKVEFLVSFYNNEISEKSEIFDDQFSVERPDGSNFTLKIRSTKLEDSAMYFCASSGSSEAFFGQGTRLTVV.

The chain carries TRBV4-1 and TRBJ2-7, with D possibly matching TRBD2 (6 bases). There are 14 residues in the CDR3. Germline V gives CDR1 MGHRA, CDR2 YSYEKL. Trimming shortened V by 3 bases and J by 4 bases, and 13 bases separated the two germline ends. In DNA form, the CDR3 reads TGCGCCAGCAGCCATGGGACTGTCGCGTACGAGCAGTACTTC. Translating it yields CASSHGTVAYEQYF.

The rearrangement joins TRBV13 to TRBJ1-2; 10 nucleotides line up with TRBD1. Germline lookup yields CDR1 PRHDT and CDR2 FYEKMQ (reference sequence). The V and J ends lost 6 bases and 10 bases, in that order; junction bases with no gene match: 5. The CDR3 covers 12 residues. The CDR3 loop is CASSSGTGDYTF. For the CDR3, the DNA is TGTGCCAGCAGTTCCGGGACAGGGGACTACACCTTC.

This chain uses TRBV7-9 with TRBJ2-4, with D possibly being TRBD1 (6 bases). Germline V gives CDR1 SEHNR, CDR2 FQNEAQ (reference sequence). The V end lost 6 bases, the J end lost 13 bases, and 19 bases lay between the germline ends. This CDR3 is 13 amino acids long. The CDR3, as DNA: TGTGCCAGCAGTCAGGGGCCTGAAAATGAGCAGTACTTC. It encodes CASSQGPENEQYF. Full variable domain (rest looked up from reference TRBV7-9 and TRBJ2-4): DTGVSQNPRHKITKRGQNVTFRCDPISEHNRLYWYRQTLGQGPEFLTYFQNEAQLEKSRLLSDRFSAERPKGSFSTLEIQRTEQGDSAMYLCASSQGPENEQYFGAGTRLSVL.

This chain uses TRBV7-3 with TRBJ1-1; perhaps TRBD1 as D (5 bases). V dropped 8 bases and J dropped 0 bases, with 16 bases sitting between them. The CDR3 has 15 residues. Germline lookup yields CDR1 SGHTA and CDR2 FQGTGA. The CDR3 DNA reads TGTGCCAGCTCCGATCGAGGAGGGGTGAACACTGAAGCTTTCTTT. Translated, it gives CASSDRGGVNTEAFF.